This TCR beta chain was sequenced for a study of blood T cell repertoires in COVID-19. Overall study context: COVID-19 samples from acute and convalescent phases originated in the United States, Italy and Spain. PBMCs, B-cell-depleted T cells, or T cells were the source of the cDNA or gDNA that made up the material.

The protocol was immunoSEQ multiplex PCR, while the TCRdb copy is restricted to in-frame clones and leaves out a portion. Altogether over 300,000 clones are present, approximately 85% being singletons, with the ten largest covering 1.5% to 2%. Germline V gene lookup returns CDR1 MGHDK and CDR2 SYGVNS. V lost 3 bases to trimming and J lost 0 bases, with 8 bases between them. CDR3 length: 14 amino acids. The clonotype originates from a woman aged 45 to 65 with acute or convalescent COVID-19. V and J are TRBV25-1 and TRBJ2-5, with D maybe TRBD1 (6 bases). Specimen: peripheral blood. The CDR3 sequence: CASSDRQDQETQYF. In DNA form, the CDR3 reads TGTGCCAGCAGTGATAGACAGGACCAAGAGACCCAGTACTTC.